Listed below are T cell receptor beta chains from one sample, sequenced in a study of neurological immune-mediated disorders. TCRdb re-derived calls from the 5' RACE reads in MiXCR, one entry per CDR3 protein. The data show fewer than 25,000 distinct CDR3 sequences, around 9.3% seen once. The sample consisted of PBMCs. These receptors all stem from a woman aged 60 to 75 with HTLV-1-associated myelopathy (HAM/TSP). The conserved cysteine and the conserved F or W are not part of the CDR3 here.

TRBV6-2/TRBV6-3 | ASSPRQYNEQF
TRBV20-1 | SARDLQGPFTEAF
TRBV29-1 | SVDGDTEAF
TRBV5-1 | ASSKGLAGHNEQF
TRBV3-1 | ASSQSGASYEQY
TRBV29-1 | STIQGGDTEAF
TRBV18 | ASSPLAGATHEQF
TRBV5-1 | ASSVGTADYEQY
TRBV27 | ASSPNGALTLSYEQY
TRBV5-1 | ASSGPGQGTPYSYEQY
TRBV6-1 | ASRELGDTQY
TRBV20-1 | SASPDRASNQPQH
TRBV10-3 | AVGQGREETQY
TRBV10-3 | AISEFHEQY
TRBV20-1 | SAGGGTPFYEQY
TRBV5-1 | ASSWGTGGSGANVLT
TRBV12-3/TRBV12-4 | ASIPLGGSGTDTQY
TRBV5-6 | ASSSMTAKNIQY
TRBV5-1 | ASSVGTANTDTQY
TRBV29-1 | SVAEVVGVYGYT
TRBV20-1 | SARENQGYGYT
TRBV20-1 | SARVPSSLRETQY
TRBV20-1 | SAPGRLYNEQF
TRBV6-1 | ASSEATGLRAQDTQY
TRBV5-1 | ASSPEASTNEKLF
TRBV11-3 | ASSPQGQGNTIY
TRBV5-8 | ASRRGQRGHYGYT
TRBV5-1 | ASSLGSNSGNTIY
TRBV24-1 | ATNGQGDTRELS